This passage covers 8 T cell receptor beta chains from one sample sequenced in a study of shared clonotypes between healthy human individuals. Data came from immunoSEQ multiplex PCR; TCRdb stores just in-frame clones and leaves some out. The sample contains millions of clones, 85% to 95% of which appear only once. Sample: naive CD4+ T cells sorted from blood. The subset: CD45RA+ positively selected. Receptors originate from a man in his late teens or twenties in good health.

The chain uses TRBV6-6 and TRBJ1-1; no clear D gene. Looked up from germline, CDR1 is MNHNY and CDR2 is SVGAGI (reference sequence). V was pared by 2 bases and J by 10 bases, with 11 bases between. The CDR3 is 12 amino acids. The CDR3: CASSYPLGPAFF. The CDR3 DNA reads as TGTGCCAGCAGTTACCCCCTTGGTCCAGCTTTCTTT.

This clone was recorded once. The genes are TRBV27 and TRBJ2-3; 8 bases line up with TRBD2. CDR3 size: 15 residues. Per the germline V gene, CDR1 is MNHEY and CDR2 is SMNVEV (reference sequence). The V and J ends lost 5 bases and 3 bases, in that order; junction bases with no gene match: 7. DNA of the CDR3: TGTGCCAGCAGTCTAAGCGGGAGAGATACAGATACGCAGTATTTT. This encodes CASSLSGRDTDTQYF.

Worth noting for this clone: The same CDR3 arises from other DNA sequences in this sample as well. The V and J genes are TRBV19 and TRBJ1-5; 8 bases match TRBD1. V lost 6 bases and J lost 0; bases outside the gene matches: 7. The germline CDR1 and CDR2 sequences are LNHDA and SQIVND (reference sequence). The CDR3 consists of 16 residues. CDR3 in amino acids: CASRTTGGDSNQPQHF. The CDR3 coding sequence is TGTGCCAGTAGGACCACAGGGGGAGATAGCAATCAGCCCCAGCATTTT.

This clone was picked up one time. The chain combines TRBV27 with TRBJ1-6; 7 bases agree with TRBD1. Germline CDR1 and CDR2: MNHEY and SMNVEV (reference sequence). There are 14 residues in the CDR3. J was trimmed by 12 bases and V by 5 bases; bases with no gene match: 10. CDR3 loop: CASSLRQGSLPLHF. CDR3 coding DNA: TGTGCCAGCAGTCTCCGACAGGGTTCCTTACCCCTCCACTTT.

This clone showed up just once. The genes are TRBV2 and TRBJ2-5; 7 nucleotides line up with TRBD2. This CDR3 comprises 15 residues. V lost 3 bases to trimming and J lost 3 bases; unmatched junction nucleotides: 7. Looked up from germline, CDR1 is SNHLY and CDR2 is FYNNEI. Written as DNA, the CDR3 is TGTGCCAGCAGTGATGGTATCAGCGGGGAAGAGACCCAGTACTTC. This translates into CASSDGISGEETQYF.

The rearrangement joins TRBV7-2 to TRBJ2-7; TRBD1 is a possible D gene (7 bases). The CDR3 sequence is 15 residues long. Germline V CDR1 and CDR2: SGHTA, FQGNSA. Trimming stripped 5 bases from V and 5 bases from J, with 19 bases between. The chain's CDR3 is CASSGGGPIQHEQYF. DNA of the CDR3: TGTGCCAGCAGCGGAGGGGGCCCAATACAACACGAGCAGTACTTC.

The V gene is TRBV5-1, the J gene TRBJ2-1; 11 bases match TRBD2. Losses at the gene ends were 0 bases for V and 3 bases for J; bases not matched to a gene: 5. CDR1 SGHRS and CDR2 YFSETQ come from the germline V gene. The length of the CDR3 is 17 residues. This CDR3 is CASSLGRLAGLYNEQFF. In DNA, the CDR3 is TGCGCCAGCAGCTTGGGGCGACTAGCGGGACTCTACAATGAGCAGTTCTTC. Variable domain in full (rest from reference TRBV5-1 and TRBJ2-1): KAGVTQTPRYLIKTRGQQVTLSCSPISGHRSVSWYQQTPGQGLQFLFEYFSETQRNKGNFPGRFSGRQFSNSRSEMNVSTLELGDSALYLCASSLGRLAGLYNEQFFGPGTRLTVL.

V gene TRBV6-5 combines with J gene TRBJ1-5; D not resolved. Trimming stripped 6 bases from V and 6 bases from J, with 9 bases between. The CDR3 loop spans 12 amino acids. Looked up from germline, CDR1 is MNHEY and CDR2 is SVGAGI. For the CDR3, the DNA is TGTGCCAGCAGCCCCATCGGTCAGCCCCAGCATTTT. It specifies CASSPIGQPQHF.